This T cell receptor (beta chain) originates from a study of T cell responses to AZD1222 COVID-19 vaccine. Whole-study results and caveats: Baseline seropositivity occurred in only 5 or 6 AZD1222 recipients. The breadth and depth of Spike-specific TCRs increased once two AZD1222 doses had been given. Repertoires in all cases were sampled only once the peak T cell response had passed.

CDR3 length: 14 amino acids. CDR1 is SGHDT and CDR2 is YYEEEE in the germline V gene. Trimming took 4 bases from V and 9 from J, leaving 18 bases between them. Sequencing used immunoSEQ multiplex PCR; TCRdb keeps in-frame clones, though not all of them. The data contain around 160,000 clones, about 89% of them singletons. In the case of this clone: What it binds is not known.

Timing groups of about 4 and about 12 weeks for second doses were pooled. The rearrangement links TRBV5-6 to TRBJ2-3; D gene ambiguous. This receptor was taken from an adult who received the AZD1222 COVID-19 vaccine. The specimen was peripheral blood, collected 28 days after the second AZD1222 dose. CDR3 DNA sequence: TGTGCCAGCAGCCATAACGATCTTCGAGGAACGCAGTATTTT. It codes for CASSHNDLRGTQYF.